This T cell receptor beta chain derives from a study of CD8 T cells in ankylosing spondylitis (dated by TCRdb to about 2017). For the study in its entirety: T cell receptor beta repertoires were profiled in healthy donors and ankylosing spondylitis patients so that disease-linked TCR variants could be found. In total, the full study cohort was made up of nearly 110 healthy donors and 25 ankylosing spondylitis patients. Peripheral blood was sampled, and synovial fluid was additionally collected from ankylosing spondylitis patients. What the work shows at the level of the full study, not this receptor alone: Some motif variants were previously reported in synovial fluid and blood of reactive arthritis patients, suggesting common disease-initiation mechanisms. Blood from ankylosing spondylitis patients appeared to be characterized by a TCR beta motif made up of several highly homologous amino acid variants. The disease-linked clones had a CD8+ phenotype and were found at relatively low frequencies in peripheral blood. Significant enrichment of the disease-linked clones was reported in matched synovial fluid samples from ankylosing spondylitis patients.

Sequencing used an Illumina HiSeq 2500. Quantitative 5'-RACE with molecular barcodes was used to prepare TCR beta libraries. Processing in the source paper ran as follows. To identify disease-linked TCR variants, a new computational method was used, one built on a probabilistic model of VDJ rearrangement. The raw public reads went through TCRdb reprocessing: fastp at Q25, MiXCR clone calling, in-frame beta chains kept. CDR3 protein sequences are deduplicated, and each keeps its most common genes and DNA. The V and J calls were not made by the authors but by TCRdb's processing. The sample profile shows under 450,000 distinct CDR3 sequences; roughly 22% of them were found once. The top ten hold about 12% of the sample. This clonotype was recorded once. Its antigen has not been determined. No quality values exist for individual bases; no much larger clone is one base distant. This TCR derives from a male donor with ankylosing spondylitis or in good health (not recorded which). The source material was blood, either unsorted or a sorted T cell fraction (not recorded which).

The CDR3 region has the sequence CASSQRDRTQETQYF. In nucleotides, the sequence is TGTGCCAGCAGCCAACGGGACAGAACCCAAGAGACCCAGTACTTC. The sequence is built from TRBV7-9 and TRBJ2-5, with 7 central nucleotides matching TRBD1. Inclusive of the bounding cysteine and phenylalanine, the CDR3 is 15 residues long. The entry retains the CDR3 DNA only, 45 bases that are in frame from base 1. The germline V and J ends show losses of 5 bases and 1 base respectively, and no gene match explains 7 bases of the junction. CDR1 and CDR2 are read off the germline V gene (reference sequence) as SEHNR and FQNEAQ.